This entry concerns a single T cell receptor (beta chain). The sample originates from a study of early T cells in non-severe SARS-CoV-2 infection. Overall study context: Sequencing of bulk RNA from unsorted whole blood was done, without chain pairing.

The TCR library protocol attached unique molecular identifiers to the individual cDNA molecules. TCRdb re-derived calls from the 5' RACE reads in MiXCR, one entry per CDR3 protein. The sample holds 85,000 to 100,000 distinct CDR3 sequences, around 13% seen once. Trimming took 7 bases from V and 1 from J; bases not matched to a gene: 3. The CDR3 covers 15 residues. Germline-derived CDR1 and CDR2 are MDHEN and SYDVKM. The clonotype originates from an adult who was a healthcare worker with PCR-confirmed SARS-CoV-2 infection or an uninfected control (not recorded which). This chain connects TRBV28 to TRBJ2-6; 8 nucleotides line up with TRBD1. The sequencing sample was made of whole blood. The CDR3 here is CASTRTGSGANVLTF. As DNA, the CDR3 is TGTGCCAGCACCCGGACAGGGTCTGGGGCCAACGTCCTGACTTTC.